Presented here are 16 T cell receptor beta chains from one specimen sequenced in a study of blood T cell repertoires in COVID-19. The repertoire was sequenced with immunoSEQ multiplex PCR; TCRdb's copy has only in-frame clones and lacks some. The sample records tens of thousands of clones, around 75% being singletons. The sequencing input was peripheral blood. The receptors derive from a woman aged 50 to 65 with acute or convalescent COVID-19.

The V gene is TRBV6-4, the J gene TRBJ1-6; D is perhaps TRBD1 (6 bases). The CDR3 length is 14 residues. Per the germline V gene, CDR1 is MRHNA and CDR2 is SNTAGT. V was cut by 4 bases and J by 5 bases, with 9 bases left in between. CDR3 in amino acids: CASSGTADNSPLHF. The CDR3 DNA reads as TGTGCCAGCAGTGGGACAGCTGATAATTCACCCCTCCACTTT.

The chain recombines TRBV19 with TRBJ1-5; D gene ambiguous. Germline V CDR1 and CDR2: LNHDA, SQIVND (reference sequence). This CDR3 is built from 16 residues. Trimming cost V 5 bases and J 0 bases, with 14 bases left between them. This CDR3 is CASSPFLQSSNQPQHF. CDR3 DNA: TGTGCCAGTAGTCCTTTTTTACAGAGTAGCAATCAGCCCCAGCATTTT.

This chain joins TRBV19 and TRBJ1-1; D remains ambiguous. Trimming cost V 1 base and J 7 bases, with 10 bases left between them. This CDR3 spans 13 amino acids. Germline CDR1 is LNHDA and CDR2 is SQIVND (reference sequence). The CDR3 DNA reads as TGTGCCAGTAGTATAGTCGGGTCCCATGAAGCTTTCTTT. Its protein is CASSIVGSHEAFF.

This chain joins TRBV19 and TRBJ1-2; no reliable D call. Trimming left V 8 bases short and J 8 bases short, with 24 bases between. From germline, CDR1 is LNHDA and CDR2 SQIVND (reference sequence). The CDR3 is 15 residues long. As DNA, the CDR3 is TGTGCCAGTGGTGGGGAGGAAAAAAAGGCACGGGGCTACACCTTC. Translated: CASGGEEKKARGYTF.

This clone has just one count. The genes are TRBV5-1 and TRBJ1-2; 7 nucleotides align to TRBD1. Per germline, CDR1 SGHRS and CDR2 YFSETQ. V was pared by 4 bases and J by 3 bases, with 9 bases of the junction left unmatched. The CDR3 loop spans 15 amino acids. CDR3 bases: TGCGCCAGCAGCGAACAAACAGGGGCCGACTATGGCTACACCTTC. Translated, it gives CASSEQTGADYGYTF.

The chain is built from TRBV5-1 and TRBJ1-3, with TRBD1 identical over 7 bases. CDR1 is SGHRS, CDR2 YFSETQ, per germline. Trimming removed 0 bases from V and 0 bases from J; junction bases left unmatched: 9. The CDR3 is made up of 18 amino acids. CDR3 sequence reads: CASSLAVTGASSGNTIYF. The CDR3, as DNA: TGCGCCAGCAGCTTGGCCGTCACAGGGGCCAGCTCTGGAAACACCATATATTTT.

The V gene is TRBV7-2, the J gene TRBJ1-2; D is undetermined. This CDR3 contains 14 residues. Germline lookup yields CDR1 SGHTA and CDR2 FQGNSA. The ends were cut back, 4 bases at V and 1 base at J, with 10 bases in the middle. CDR3 sequence: CASSSAGLNYGYTF. In DNA, the CDR3 is TGTGCCAGCAGCTCGGCGGGCCTTAACTATGGCTACACCTTC.

The chain couples TRBV7-8 to TRBJ2-3, with D tentatively TRBD2 (6 bases). Trimming pared 5 bases from V and 8 bases from J, leaving 11 bases between. Per germline, CDR1 SGHVS and CDR2 FQNEAQ. This CDR3 comprises 12 residues. The CDR3 protein is CASSRSGGTQYF. For the CDR3, the DNA is TGTGCCAGCAGCCGTAGCGGAGGTACGCAGTATTTT.

V is TRBV19 and J is TRBJ1-2; 9 bases are a match to TRBD1. This CDR3 spans 15 amino acids. Germline V gene lookup returns CDR1 LNHDA and CDR2 SQIVND (reference sequence). V shed 5 bases and J 4 bases; nucleotides not matched to a gene: 8. The CDR3 DNA follows: TGTGCCAGTAGTGTGGACAGGGGACGGGGCTATGGCTACACCTTC. Amino acid sequence: CASSVDRGRGYGYTF.

The chain couples TRBV2 to TRBJ1-2; possibly TRBD1 for D (6 bases). The ends were cut back, 0 bases at V and 6 bases at J, with 11 bases in the middle. Germline CDR1 reads SNHLY; CDR2 reads FYNNEI. The CDR3 spans 14 residues. In DNA form, the CDR3 reads TGTGCCAGCAGTGAAGCACGGCAGGGGAATGGCTACACCTTC. Translating it yields CASSEARQGNGYTF.

The gene calls are TRBV5-4 and TRBJ1-5, with 7 bases fitting TRBD1. CDR3 size: 15 residues. The germline V gene encodes CDR1 SGHNT and CDR2 YYREEE (reference sequence). Losses at the gene ends were 0 bases for V and 1 base for J; bases not matched to a gene: 1. CDR3 sequence (DNA): TGTGCCAGCAGCTTGGGGACAGGCAGCAATCAGCCCCAGCATTTT. Translated, it gives CASSLGTGSNQPQHF.

This CDR3 is CASSLGPGYEQYF. The CDR3 region has the DNA TGTGCCAGCAGCTTGGGCCCGGGCTACGAGCAGTACTTC. The chain is built from TRBV5-6 and TRBJ2-7; D is undetermined. The CDR3 is 13 amino acids. Trimming stripped 0 bases from V and 3 bases from J, with 7 bases between. Germline CDR1 SGHDT, CDR2 YYEEEE.

In DNA form, the CDR3 reads TGTGCCAGCAGCGAGGGACAGGGAATCTATGGCTACACCTTC. Translating it yields CASSEGQGIYGYTF. The V and J genes are TRBV2 and TRBJ1-2, with TRBD1 matching 9 bases. Germline V lookup: CDR1 SNHLY, CDR2 FYNNEI. The ends lost 6 bases at V and 4 bases at J; junction bases unmatched: 6. The CDR3 is 14 residues long.

V gene TRBV27 combines with J gene TRBJ2-1, with D maybe TRBD2 (7 bases). Germline V CDR1 and CDR2: MNHEY, SMNVEV (reference sequence). V shed 4 bases and J shed 9 bases, with 19 bases lying between them. This CDR3 has 15 amino acids. The CDR3 protein is CASSSIGGGGGEQFF. Written as DNA, the CDR3 is TGTGCCAGCAGTTCGATCGGAGGGGGGGGTGGTGAGCAGTTCTTC.

V and J are TRBV5-8 and TRBJ2-1; possibly TRBD1 for D (6 bases). V was cut by 2 bases and J by 2 bases, with 17 bases left in between. In germline, CDR1 is SGHTS, CDR2 YDEGEE. The CDR3 runs to 17 residues. CDR3 in amino acids: CASSFIRGRNPYNEQFF. The CDR3 DNA reads as TGTGCCAGCAGCTTTATCAGGGGTCGAAACCCCTACAATGAGCAGTTCTTC.

Many counts were recorded for this clone. The V gene is TRBV7-3, the J gene TRBJ1-2; D possibly corresponds to TRBD1 (6 bases). This CDR3 spans 14 amino acids. Germline assignment: CDR1 SGHTA and CDR2 FQGTGA. Trimming took off 4 bases at V and 3 bases at J, with 12 bases between the two ends. The CDR3 nucleotides are TGTGCCAGCAGCTCACCGGGACAACACTATGGCTACACCTTC. It specifies CASSSPGQHYGYTF.